This entry is about one T cell receptor beta chain. These data are taken from a study of blood T cell repertoires in COVID-19. Study details: Italy, Spain and the United States were the sources of the convalescent and acute COVID-19 samples.

In the original workflow: How many nucleated cells were present was estimated from reference gene primer amplification. Measured with immunoSEQ multiplex PCR; TCRdb has only the in-frame clones, and not every one. V and J calls and clone size are those listed in that table; D and trimming were worked out from the DNA. The sample carries about 220,000 clones, around 84% recorded once. This CDR3 has 16 amino acids. The V end lost 4 bases, the J end lost 1 base, and 16 bases lay between the germline ends. Germline lookup yields CDR1 MDHEN and CDR2 SYDVKM. The J gene is TRBJ1-1, the V gene TRBV28; D remains ambiguous. The receptor comes from a man aged 45-65 years with active or convalescent COVID-19. Sequencing was carried out using peripheral blood. CDR3 in DNA: TGTGCCAGCAGTTCCCCCAGCCGGACTGCGAACACTGAAGCTTTCTTT. This translates into CASSSPSRTANTEAFF.